This passage covers 26 T cell receptor beta chains from one sample sequenced in a study of cytomegalovirus exposure and HLA in healthy donors. The PCR ran on 60 Vbeta and 13 Jbeta primers. Sequencing used immunoSEQ multiplex PCR; TCRdb keeps in-frame clones, though not all of them. The profile covers 90,000 to 100,000 clones, with roughly 63% appearing a single time and about 5.5% taken by the ten largest. The sample comprised PBMCs. These receptors were collected from a boy between 10 and 17 years old in good health and CMV-seropositive.

This chain uses TRBV18 with TRBJ1-1, with 7 positions matching TRBD1. Trimming at V came to 0 bases and at J to 1 base, leaving 5 bases not matched to a gene. Per the germline V gene, CDR1 is KGHSH and CDR2 is LQKENI. The CDR3 loop spans 16 amino acids. This CDR3 reads CASSPPLGTANTEAFF. In DNA form, the CDR3 reads TGTGCCAGCTCACCACCATTAGGGACAGCGAACACTGAAGCTTTCTTT.

This clone has only a few counts. The CDR3 is CASSLLSGNTIYF. The CDR3 DNA follows: TGTGCCAGCAGTCTATTGTCTGGAAACACCATATATTTT. The genes are TRBV7-9 and TRBJ1-3, with D uncertain. V lost 6 bases, J lost 1 base, and 7 bases lay in between. The CDR3 is made up of 13 amino acids. Germline CDR1 SEHNR, CDR2 FQNEAQ (reference sequence).

The chain recombines TRBV6-1 with TRBJ2-1; possibly TRBD2 for D (5 bases). V lost 4 bases and J 2 bases, leaving 15 bases between the germline ends. Germline V lookup: CDR1 MNHNS, CDR2 SASEGT. CDR3 length: 16 amino acids. The CDR3 loop reads CASSASRGIPYNEQFF. CDR3 in DNA: TGTGCCAGCAGTGCCTCCCGAGGGATCCCCTACAATGAGCAGTTCTTC.

In this sample, this clone turned up once. The chain carries TRBV4-1 and TRBJ2-3; D may be TRBD1 (5 bases). CDR1 MGHRA and CDR2 YSYEKL come from the germline V gene. The CDR3 spans 14 residues. V lost 4 bases and J lost 3, with 11 bases in between. Here the CDR3 DNA reads TGCGCCAGCAGCCCCGATCAGGGTACAGATACGCAGTATTTT. Translation gives CASSPDQGTDTQYF.

V usage is TRBV2 and J usage is TRBJ2-1; 7 bases agree with TRBD2. Germline CDR1 SNHLY, CDR2 FYNNEI. The ends lost 8 bases at V and 10 bases at J; junction bases unmatched: 5. The CDR3 contains 11 residues. The DNA of the CDR3 is TGTGCCAGCGGGGACTACCCGGAGCAGTTCTTC. It codes for CASGDYPEQFF.

The chain carries TRBV5-4 and TRBJ1-2; TRBD1 might be the D (6 bases). Germline CDR1 and CDR2: SGHNT and YYREEE (reference sequence). Trimming cost V 4 bases and J 4 bases, with 14 bases left between them. The CDR3 totals 14 residues. The CDR3 here is CASSQPTGAYGYTF. DNA of the CDR3: TGTGCCAGCAGCCAGCCGACAGGAGCCTATGGCTACACCTTC.

This clone came up a few times. V usage is TRBV9 and J usage is TRBJ2-7; 7 bases agree with TRBD1. The CDR3 extends over 14 amino acids. In germline, CDR1 is SGDLS, CDR2 YYNGEE. V shed 0 bases and J 2 bases; nucleotides not matched to a gene: 2. The CDR3 sequence: CASSVAGTAYEQYF. CDR3 sequence (DNA): TGTGCCAGCAGCGTAGCTGGGACAGCCTACGAGCAGTACTTC.

The genes are TRBV15 and TRBJ2-5; possibly TRBD2 for D (6 bases). The germline V gene encodes CDR1 LNHNV and CDR2 YYDKDF (reference sequence). The V end was cut by 0 bases, the J end by 2 bases, with 10 bases between. The CDR3 runs 15 residues. The CDR3 region is CATSRDRDSQETQYF. The CDR3 DNA sequence: TGTGCCACCAGCAGAGACCGGGACTCTCAAGAGACCCAGTACTTC.

This clone was counted between two and nine times. This chain joins TRBV28 and TRBJ2-3; D call uncertain. The V end was cut by 3 bases, the J end by 2 bases, with 15 bases between. The CDR3 is 16 amino acids. CDR1 is MDHEN and CDR2 is SYDVKM in the germline V gene. CDR3: CASSFSTDRLTDTQYF. The CDR3 DNA sequence: TGTGCCAGCAGTTTTAGCACCGACCGACTCACAGATACGCAGTATTTT.

This clone was counted only a few times. V usage is TRBV5-1 and J usage is TRBJ1-1; TRBD1 might be the D (5 bases). The germline V and J ends were trimmed by 2 bases and 3 bases, with 14 bases remaining between them. The CDR3 loop spans 15 amino acids. CDR1 is SGHRS and CDR2 is YFSETQ in the germline V gene. The CDR3 is CASSFQVLGDTEAFF. The CDR3 region has the DNA TGCGCCAGCAGCTTTCAGGTGTTAGGGGACACTGAAGCTTTCTTT.

The chain joins TRBV10-1 to TRBJ2-7; D not certain. The CDR3 has 13 amino acids. From germline, CDR1 is WNHNN and CDR2 SYGVQD (reference sequence). V lost 4 bases and J lost 2, with 9 bases in between. This CDR3 is CASSVAATYEQYF. The CDR3, as DNA: TGCGCCAGCAGTGTCGCTGCTACCTACGAGCAGTACTTC.

For the CDR3, the DNA is TGTGCCACCTACCGGACAGGGGGCTCCTACGAGCAGTACTTC. Translated: CATYRTGGSYEQYF. J is TRBJ2-7 and V is TRBV6-1, with 10 nucleotides matching TRBD1. Germline V gives CDR1 MNHNS, CDR2 SASEGT. Losses at the gene ends were 10 bases for V and 0 bases for J; bases not matched to a gene: 6. The CDR3 runs 14 residues.

The chain recombines TRBV6-5 with TRBJ1-2, with 7 nucleotides matching TRBD1. After removal of 7 bases from V and 0 bases from J, the junction contained 8 bases not matched to a gene. CDR3 length: 15 amino acids. CDR1 and CDR2 (germline): MNHEY, SVGAGI. CDR3 DNA: TGTGCCAGCACTCGGCCGGGACAGTCTAACTATGGCTACACCTTC. Amino acid sequence: CASTRPGQSNYGYTF.

The chain joins TRBV9 to TRBJ2-1; possibly TRBD2 for D (6 bases). Trimming pared 4 bases from V and 4 bases from J, leaving 15 bases between. The CDR3 is 15 amino acids. CDR1 is SGDLS and CDR2 is YYNGEE in the germline V gene. Here the CDR3 reads CASSPGPSGYNEQFF. The CDR3 DNA is TGTGCCAGCAGCCCCGGGCCCAGCGGGTACAATGAGCAGTTCTTC.

Here the CDR3 DNA reads TGCGCCAGCAGCCCCACCCTAGGCACTGAAGCTTTCTTT. It is translated as CASSPTLGTEAFF. This chain uses TRBV5-1 with TRBJ1-1; D is unclear. The germline gives CDR1 SGHRS, CDR2 YFSETQ. The V end lost 4 bases, the J end lost 4 bases, and 11 bases lay between the germline ends. There are 13 residues in the CDR3.

Here the CDR3 reads CASSRGTGYTDTQYF. The CDR3 DNA reads TGTGCCAGCAGCCGCGGGACAGGGTACACAGATACGCAGTATTTT. This chain links TRBV6-5 with TRBJ2-3; 9 bases map to TRBD1. Trimming took 6 bases from V and 2 from J; bases not matched to a gene: 6. Germline lookup yields CDR1 MNHEY and CDR2 SVGAGI. The CDR3 contains 15 residues.

This chain connects TRBV18 to TRBJ1-3, with 7 bases matching TRBD1. Germline CDR1 and CDR2: KGHSH and LQKENI. The CDR3 spans 15 residues. With 3 bases clipped from V and 6 bases from J, the junction kept 8 bases outside the gene matches. The CDR3 bases are TGTGCCAGCTCACCCCGGTCAGGGGGAATAAACACCATATATTTT. It translates to CASSPRSGGINTIYF. The full variable domain, with the rest looked up from reference TRBV18 and TRBJ1-3, is NAGVMQNPRHLVRRRGQEARLRCSPMKGHSHVYWYRQLPEEGLKFMVYLQKENIIDESGMPKERFSAEFPKEGPSILRIQQVVRGDSAAYFCASSPRSGGINTIYFGEGSWLTVV.

The V gene is TRBV9, the J gene TRBJ1-6, with 8 bases fitting TRBD1. Germline V gene sequence: CDR1 SGDLS, CDR2 YYNGEE. With V trimmed by 2 bases and J by 9 bases, 4 bases remained unmatched. There are 14 residues in the CDR3. CDR3 residues: CASSVSGGGSPLHF. The CDR3 DNA is TGTGCCAGCAGCGTCTCAGGGGGCGGTTCACCCCTCCACTTT.

The table lists this clone with a few counts. The chain couples TRBV27 to TRBJ1-2; D is uncertain. Looked up from germline, CDR1 is MNHEY and CDR2 is SMNVEV (reference sequence). The length of the CDR3 is 14 residues. V lost 0 bases to trimming and J lost 8 bases, with 13 bases between them. This chain's CDR3 is CASSLSPAIGGYTF. CDR3 DNA sequence: TGTGCCAGCAGTTTATCACCGGCTATCGGGGGCTACACCTTC.

The rearrangement links TRBV5-6 to TRBJ2-2, with 8 bases identical to TRBD1. Germline-derived CDR1 and CDR2 are SGHDT and YYEEEE. The CDR3 is made up of 15 amino acids. The junction had 8 bases not matched to a gene; V was cut back by 4 bases and J by 6 bases. As DNA, the CDR3 is TGTGCCAGCAGCCGAGGGACAGGTTACCCCGGGGAGCTGTTTTTT. It yields the protein CASSRGTGYPGELFF.

The V gene is TRBV5-6, the J gene TRBJ2-7, with 10 positions matching TRBD2. CDR1 is SGHDT and CDR2 is YYEEEE in the germline V gene. V shed 4 bases and J 3 bases; nucleotides not matched to a gene: 16. The CDR3 is made up of 18 amino acids. The CDR3 spells CASSRRTSGPLQIYEQYF. Written as DNA, the CDR3 is TGTGCCAGCAGCCGCAGGACTAGCGGACCGCTTCAAATCTACGAGCAGTACTTC.

The chain recombines TRBV18 with TRBJ2-5; TRBD2 might be the D (6 bases). V dropped 6 bases and J dropped 2 bases, with 10 bases sitting between them. CDR3 length: 13 amino acids. The germline CDR1 and CDR2 sequences are KGHSH and LQKENI. In DNA, the CDR3 is TGTGCCAGCTCGGGGGGACCTCAAGAGACCCAGTACTTC. Amino acids: CASSGGPQETQYF. The full variable domain, in which reference TRBV18 and TRBJ2-5 provide the parts outside the CDR3, is NAGVMQNPRHLVRRRGQEARLRCSPMKGHSHVYWYRQLPEEGLKFMVYLQKENIIDESGMPKERFSAEFPKEGPSILRIQQVVRGDSAAYFCASSGGPQETQYFGPGTRLLVL.

The rearrangement uses TRBV29-1 and TRBJ2-1; TRBD1 matches 7 bases. The J segment lost 9 bases and the V segment lost 7 bases, leaving 12 bases of the junction unmatched. CDR1 and CDR2 from the germline V gene are SQVTM and ANQGSEA. The CDR3 has 13 residues. CDR3 loop: CSASTGSYREQFF. The CDR3 DNA sequence: TGCAGCGCCTCGACAGGGTCCTATCGTGAGCAGTTCTTC.

This clone has just one count. The chain recombines TRBV5-4 with TRBJ1-2; possibly TRBD1 for D (6 bases). Germline V gives CDR1 SGHNT, CDR2 YYREEE (reference sequence). The CDR3 totals 13 residues. V lost 6 bases to trimming and J lost 5 bases, with 14 bases between them. The CDR3 reads CASNRVGTYGYTF. The CDR3 bases are TGTGCCAGCAACAGGGTCGGGACGTATGGCTACACCTTC.

This clone was counted between two and nine times. V usage is TRBV15 and J usage is TRBJ2-2, with 7 nucleotides matching TRBD1. Germline V gene sequence: CDR1 LNHNV, CDR2 YYDKDF (reference sequence). The J segment lost 1 base and the V segment lost 1 base, leaving 6 bases of the junction unmatched. The CDR3 runs 17 residues. The CDR3 nucleotides read TGTGCCACCAGCAGAGTCGTGGCAGGGGGGAACACCGGGGAGCTGTTTTTT. It encodes CATSRVVAGGNTGELFF.

This clone showed up just a few times. V is TRBV5-1 and J is TRBJ2-1; 9 bases are a match to TRBD1. Trimming at V came to 2 bases and at J to 5 bases, leaving 5 bases not matched to a gene. This CDR3 has 15 residues. Germline assignment: CDR1 SGHRS and CDR2 YFSETQ. The CDR3 nucleotides read TGCGCCAGCAGCTTACAGGGGGCTAAGCACAATGAGCAGTTCTTC. Its translation: CASSLQGAKHNEQFF. Supplemented by reference TRBV5-1 and TRBJ2-1, the full variable domain reads KAGVTQTPRYLIKTRGQQVTLSCSPISGHRSVSWYQQTPGQGLQFLFEYFSETQRNKGNFPGRFSGRQFSNSRSEMNVSTLELGDSALYLCASSLQGAKHNEQFFGPGTRLTVL.